This TCR beta chain was captured in a study of blood T cells in healthy people across ages. Study observations and caveats: Significant beta diversity loss was already apparent by age 40, declining roughly linearly.

Through a sample-barcoded 5' primer and a J-beta primer mix, a second PCR was run for roughly 6 to 11 cycles. Any given sample supplied a minimum of 3 million CDR3-containing paired-end reads. MiXCR, run by TCRdb on the 5' RACE reads, gives a single entry per CDR3 protein. The sample carries hundreds of thousands of distinct CDR3 sequences, roughly 43% recorded once. Isolated per sample were at least 6 million PBMCs. With respect to this clonotype: What it binds is unknown.

The origin of this receptor is an elderly man in good health. Sequencing was carried out using blood.

This CDR3 reads CSARPTGTGDTEAFF. CDR3 nucleotide sequence: TGCAGTGCTAGGCCCACCGGGACAGGGGATACTGAAGCTTTCTTT. J is TRBJ1-1 and V is TRBV20-1; 10 bases are shared with TRBD1. The J segment lost 5 bases and the V segment lost 3 bases, leaving 9 bases of the junction unmatched. This CDR3 contains 15 residues. Germline CDR1 and CDR2: DFQATT and SNEGSKA (reference sequence).